This TCR beta chain was sequenced in a study of blood T cells in healthy people across ages. Donors gave 8 to 10 milliliters of peripheral blood apiece. General study findings and limits: The unknown donor CMV status may have confounded expanded clonotype changes.

For the second PCR, which ran for 7 to 11 cycles, a sample-barcoded 5' primer and a J-beta primer mix were used. In TCRdb, the 5' RACE reads were re-called with MiXCR into one record per CDR3 protein. This sample has around 1,000,000 distinct CDR3 sequences, with under 40% found just once. To note about this clonotype: What it binds is not known.

V was clipped by 0 bases and J by 4 bases, with 14 bases between them. CDR3 length equals 16 residues. Germline V lookup: CDR1 LGHDT, CDR2 YNNKEL (reference sequence). This TCR derives from a man younger than 30 in good health. Material: blood. The rearrangement links TRBV3-1 to TRBJ2-3; TRBD1 might be the D (5 bases). The CDR3: CASSQDGARVADTQYF. The CDR3 coding sequence is TGTGCCAGCAGCCAAGATGGGGCCAGGGTCGCAGATACGCAGTATTTT.